This TCR beta chain was recovered during a study of post-analysis software for immune sequencing data (dated by TCRdb to between 2015 and 2017). Concerning the study at large: Disease courses on record covered relapsing-remitting, secondary progressive and progressive-relapsing multiple sclerosis, though some patients had no subtype annotation. The patient repertoires were compared against approximately eleven previously published healthy control repertoires obtained from donors aged roughly 6 to 28 years. A subset of samples was prepared in parallel using single-end sample barcoding, then pooled and co-amplified after Illumina adapter ligation. The investigation overall reported the following: Direct clustering with F measure revealed strong co-clustering of samples prepared in the same batch, which led to a batch-effect correction. The multiple sclerosis patient group was slightly younger than the control group. Significantly lower normalized Chao1 diversity was found in multiple sclerosis patients than in controls, suggesting substantial peripheral T-cell clonal expansion. Patients showed significantly higher frequencies than controls for a handful of TRBV segments, among them TRBV5-6, TRBV5-1 and TRBV20-1.

To demonstrate the VDJtools post-analysis software, TCR beta repertoires were profiled from the peripheral blood of about 13 young patients with multiple sclerosis. The patients with multiple sclerosis were children and adolescents between roughly 6 and 17 years of age. Library construction relied on PCR. TCRdb records Illumina HiSeq 2500 as the sequencer. Unique molecular identifiers were incorporated into TCR beta cDNA libraries to reduce PCR and sequencing biases. Approximately 500,000 cDNA molecules were obtained per 1 to 10 million input T cells, so each molecule approximated one T cell. The patient libraries were prepared and sequenced with the same protocol used for the earlier healthy control dataset. Within a given batch, samples were prepared together, multiplexed and sequenced on the same HiSeq lane. The paper's data handling went like this. MIGEC handled the raw barcoded reads, throwing out single-read molecular identifier groups before consensus assembly and CDR3 extraction. VDJtools was used for post-analysis of the clonotype tables, and diversity was normalized by down-sampling every dataset to the size of the smallest sample. In repertoire overlap clustering, CDR3 amino acid sequences, but not nucleotide sequences, were matched to correct batch-related cross-sample contamination. Through fastp at Q25 and MiXCR, TCRdb rebuilt clones from the public reads, retaining in-frame beta chains. Identical CDR3 protein sequences are pooled into one entry, listed with their most common genes and DNA. The V and J calls follow TCRdb's processing rather than the paper's. Recorded for this sample are roughly 700,000 distinct CDR3 sequences; just under 30% of them occurred a single time. 0.55% to 0.65% of the sample is held by the ten biggest clonotypes.

This clonotype was seen repeatedly, ten times or more. Its antigen specificity is not known. Per-nucleotide qualities are absent, and no much larger clonotype sits a single base away. Spanning cysteine to phenylalanine, the CDR3 consists of 13 amino acids. The CDR3 DNA has 39 bases and is translated from base 1. CDR1 SGHVS and CDR2 FNYEAQ are derived from the germline V gene. V is pared back by 1 base and J by 8 bases, with 9 bases lying between the germline termini. The origin of this receptor is a girl between 5 and 17 years old with multiple sclerosis. Material: blood. Rearrangement joined TRBV7-6 to TRBJ2-1, with the D gene uncertain. The sequenced DNA is TGTGCCAGCAGCTTAGGGGTAGTGGATGAGCAGTTCTTC. Its protein is CASSLGVVDEQFF.